The text below deals with one T cell receptor (beta chain). TCR beta CDR3 region amplification was performed from RNA transcripts. HTBI primers were the set used in a first-round RT-PCR of the TCR CDR3. TCRdb recomputed calls from the multiplex PCR reads with MiXCR, one row per CDR3 protein. The table records nearly 750,000 distinct CDR3 sequences, roughly a third of them present only once. Germline values: CDR1 SGDLS, CDR2 YYNGEE. V lost 4 bases and J 4 bases, leaving 21 bases between the germline ends. There are 17 residues in the CDR3. This sample was included in a study of T cells in Graves' hyperthyroidism and ophthalmopathy.

The sample taken for sequencing was blood. J is TRBJ1-3 and V is TRBV9, with D tentatively TRBD1 (5 bases). The source of this sequence is a woman aged 40 to 50 with Graves' hyperthyroidism. CDR3: CASSLRPTAGRGNTIYF. CDR3 coding DNA: TGTGCCAGCAGCCTTCGACCGACAGCCGGGAGGGGAAACACCATATATTTT.